These 5 T cell receptor beta chains share one sample of origin, sequenced in a study of blood T cells in healthy people across ages. PCR was performed a second time for roughly 7 to 12 cycles using a sample-barcoded 5' primer and a J-beta primer mix. One entry per CDR3 protein, called by TCRdb with MiXCR from the 5' RACE reads. Counted here are about 640,000 distinct CDR3 sequences, under 65% occurring once; the ten biggest clones make up over 30%. The specimen sequenced was blood. The receptors derive from a man aged 55 to 69 in good health.

V is TRBV6-5 and J is TRBJ2-5, with 9 bases that match TRBD2. This CDR3 contains 18 residues. Germline-derived CDR1 and CDR2 are MNHEY and SVGAGI. Losses at the gene ends were 0 bases for V and 6 bases for J; bases not matched to a gene: 14. Here the CDR3 DNA reads TGTGCCAGCAGTTACTCTAGTAGCGGGGGCTACTTGGGGAAGACCCAGTACTTC. It specifies CASSYSSSGGYLGKTQYF.

V and J are TRBV9 and TRBJ2-5; D perhaps matches TRBD1 (5 bases). CDR1 SGDLS and CDR2 YYNGEE come from the germline V gene. The V end lost 3 bases, the J end lost 11 bases, and 20 bases lay between the germline ends. The CDR3 has 14 residues. The DNA for the CDR3 is TGTGCCAGCAGCGAGCCCTCAGGGAACAATGAGCAGTACTTC. Translating gives CASSEPSGNNEQYF.

A few counts support this clonotype. V gene TRBV11-2 combines with J gene TRBJ2-5, with D maybe TRBD2 (5 bases). This CDR3 has 14 amino acids. Trimming pared 3 bases from V and 4 bases from J, leaving 12 bases between. Germline V gene data show CDR1 as SGHAT and CDR2 as FQNNGV. Here the CDR3 reads CASSFSGSPETQYF. The CDR3 DNA reads TGTGCCAGCAGCTTCAGTGGGAGTCCAGAGACCCAGTACTTC.

The rearrangement links TRBV20-1 to TRBJ2-5; D is perhaps TRBD2 (5 bases). Trimming removed 6 bases from V and 3 bases from J, with 20 bases in between. The germline CDR1 and CDR2 sequences are DFQATT and SNEGSKA (reference sequence). This CDR3 comprises 15 residues. CDR3 amino acids: CSASGGRPFKETQYF. The CDR3 nucleotides are TGCAGTGCCAGCGGCGGCAGGCCTTTTAAAGAGACCCAGTACTTC.

The chain carries TRBV10-2 and TRBJ2-6; D remains ambiguous. CDR3 size: 16 residues. CDR1 and CDR2 from the germline V gene are WSHSY and SAAADI. The V and J ends lost 2 bases and 5 bases respectively, with 13 bases between them. The CDR3 nucleotides are TGCGCCAGCAGTGAGCAGACGGATCTCTGGGCCAACGTCCTGACTTTC. It encodes CASSEQTDLWANVLTF.